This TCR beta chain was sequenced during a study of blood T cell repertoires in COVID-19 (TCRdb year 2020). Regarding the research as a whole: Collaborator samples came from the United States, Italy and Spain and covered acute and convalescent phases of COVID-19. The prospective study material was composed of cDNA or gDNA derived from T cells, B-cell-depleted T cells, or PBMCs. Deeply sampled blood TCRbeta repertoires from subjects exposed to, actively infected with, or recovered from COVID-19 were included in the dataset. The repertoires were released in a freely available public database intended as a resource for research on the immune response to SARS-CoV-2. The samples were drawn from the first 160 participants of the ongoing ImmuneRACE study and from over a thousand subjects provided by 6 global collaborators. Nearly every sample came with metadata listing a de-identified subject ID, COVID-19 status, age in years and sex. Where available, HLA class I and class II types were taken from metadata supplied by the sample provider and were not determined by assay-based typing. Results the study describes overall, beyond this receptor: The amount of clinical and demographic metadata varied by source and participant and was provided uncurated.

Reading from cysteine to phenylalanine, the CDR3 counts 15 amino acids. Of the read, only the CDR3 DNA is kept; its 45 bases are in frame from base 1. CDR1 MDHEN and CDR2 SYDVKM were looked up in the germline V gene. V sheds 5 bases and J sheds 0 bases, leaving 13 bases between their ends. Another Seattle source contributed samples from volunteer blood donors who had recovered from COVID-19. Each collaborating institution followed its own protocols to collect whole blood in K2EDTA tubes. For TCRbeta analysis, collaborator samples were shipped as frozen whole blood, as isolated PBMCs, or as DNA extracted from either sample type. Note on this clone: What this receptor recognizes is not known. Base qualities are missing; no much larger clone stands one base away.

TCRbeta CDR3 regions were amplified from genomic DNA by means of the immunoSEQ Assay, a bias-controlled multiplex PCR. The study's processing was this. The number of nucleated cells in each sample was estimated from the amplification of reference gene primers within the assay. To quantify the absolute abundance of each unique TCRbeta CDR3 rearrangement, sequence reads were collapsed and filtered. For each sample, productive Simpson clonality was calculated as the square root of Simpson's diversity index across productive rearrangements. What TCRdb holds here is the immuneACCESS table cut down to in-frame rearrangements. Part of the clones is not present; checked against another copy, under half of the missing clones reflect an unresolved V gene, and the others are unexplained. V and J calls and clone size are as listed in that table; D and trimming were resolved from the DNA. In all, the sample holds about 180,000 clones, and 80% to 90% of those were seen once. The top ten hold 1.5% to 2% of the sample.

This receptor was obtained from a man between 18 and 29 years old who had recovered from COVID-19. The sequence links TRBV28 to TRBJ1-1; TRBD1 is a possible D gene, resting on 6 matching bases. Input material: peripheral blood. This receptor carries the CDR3 CASSALRGLNTEAFF. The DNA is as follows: TGTGCCAGCAGTGCACTCAGGGGCCTGAACACTGAAGCTTTCTTT.